This T cell receptor (beta chain) emerged from a study of beta chain features in type 1 diabetes. Findings and limits, study-wide: Cells with high TCR expression could be over-represented by cDNA sequencing.

V was trimmed by 7 bases and J by 4 bases, leaving 12 bases between them. CDR3 length: 13 residues. Per the germline V gene, CDR1 is MNHNS and CDR2 is SASEGT. This clone was observed a few times. As yet, its antigen is unknown. Expressed TCRB transcripts were sequenced, since all the RNA that had been isolated was reverse transcribed. Assay used: immunoSEQ multiplex PCR; TCRdb lists only in-frame clones, some missing. The sample holds some 150,000 clones, more than 9% seen once. V and J are TRBV6-1 and TRBJ2-3, with D perhaps matching TRBD2 (6 bases). The clonotype was recovered from a man between 18 and 29 years old in good health. The sample taken for sequencing was naive CD4+ T cells from blood. Written as DNA, the CDR3 is TGTGCCAGCAATCGGAGGGATGCAGATACGCAGTATTTT. As protein: CASNRRDADTQYF.